The next 27 T cell receptor beta chains were all read from a single sample in a study of CD8+CD57+ T cells in acquired aplastic anemia. Profiles of TCR beta VDJ and CDR3 were generated from a genomic DNA template. Using its own MiXCR run on the reads, TCRdb lists one record per CDR3 protein. The table lists hundreds of thousands of distinct CDR3 sequences, over 25% of them singletons, with less than 0.85% in the top ten. Sequencing was done on patients that had shown CD8+CD57+ cell expansion by flow cytometry. The specimen was sorted CD4+, CD8+, or CD8+CD57+ T cells (not recorded which) from PBMCs. All receptors come from a human donor with aplastic anemia.

In this sample, this clonotype turned up a few times. This chain uses TRBV6-1 with TRBJ1-6, with a weak D call TRBD1 (6 bases). CDR3 length: 15 amino acids. From germline, CDR1 is MNHNS and CDR2 SASEGT. The V and J ends lost 3 bases and 6 bases respectively, with 12 bases between them. CDR3 coding DNA: TGTGCCAGCAGTGACCTTCGGGGGGCTAATTCACCCCTCCACTTT. It is translated as CASSDLRGANSPLHF.

The chain is built from TRBV12-3 or TRBV12-4 and TRBJ1-5; TRBD1 agrees at 8 bases. V lost 1 base, J lost 3 bases, and 2 bases stayed unmatched. The length of the CDR3 is 15 residues. The CDR3 coding sequence is TGTGCCAGCAGTTTAGGGACAGGGCCCAATCAGCCCCAGCATTTT. Its translation is CASSLGTGPNQPQHF.

This chain links TRBV7-9 with TRBJ1-2, with D possibly matching TRBD1 (5 bases). The CDR3 spans 14 residues. Germline V gives CDR1 SEHNR, CDR2 FQNEAQ (reference sequence). Trimming pared 5 bases from V and 3 bases from J, leaving 13 bases between. The DNA for the CDR3 is TGTGCCAGCAGCCCAGGGCGGGGTGACTATGGCTACACCTTC. Translation: CASSPGRGDYGYTF.

V and J are TRBV19 and TRBJ2-7, with D possibly TRBD1 on 6 matching bases. The CDR3 has 15 residues. From germline, CDR1 is LNHDA and CDR2 SQIVND (reference sequence). The V and J ends lost 3 bases and 2 bases respectively, with 14 bases between them. The CDR3 is CASSIGDKRTYEQYF. The CDR3 nucleotides read TGTGCCAGTAGTATCGGGGACAAAAGGACCTACGAGCAGTACTTC. The variable domain in full, completed from reference TRBV19 and TRBJ2-7, reads DGGITQSPKYLFRKEGQNVTLSCEQNLNHDAMYWYRQDPGQGLRLIYYSQIVNDFQKGDIAEGYSVSREKKESFPLTVTSAQKNPTAFYLCASSIGDKRTYEQYFGPGTRLTVT.

The chain employs TRBV5-4 and TRBJ2-3; 8 positions agree with TRBD1. The CDR3 runs to 14 residues. The germline V gene encodes CDR1 SGHNT and CDR2 YYREEE (reference sequence). The ends lost 4 bases at V and 4 bases at J; junction bases unmatched: 5. In DNA, the CDR3 is TGTGCCAGCAGCCCAGGGGGCGTCGCAGATACGCAGTATTTT. Translating it yields CASSPGGVADTQYF. The whole variable domain, remainder taken from reference TRBV5-4 and TRBJ2-3, is ETGVTQSPTHLIKTRGQQVTLRCSSQSGHNTVSWYQQALGQGPQFIFQYYREEENGRGNFPPRFSGLQFPNYSSELNVNALELDDSALYLCASSPGGVADTQYFGPGTRLTVL.

This clonotype was picked up many times. The V gene is TRBV5-1, the J gene TRBJ2-7; the D is unclear. Germline V gene data show CDR1 as SGHRS and CDR2 as YFSETQ. V was clipped by 3 bases and J by 6 bases, with 10 bases between them. This CDR3 spans 12 amino acids. The CDR3 DNA is TGCGCCAGCAGCTCCAACAGTGGCGAGCAGTACTTC. Residues: CASSSNSGEQYF.

CDR3 sequence reads: CASSAGPWQPQHF. CDR3 coding DNA: TGTGCCAGCAGTGCAGGGCCTTGGCAGCCCCAGCATTTT. The gene calls are TRBV6-1 and TRBJ1-5; TRBD1 might be the D (5 bases). Trimming cost V 4 bases and J 7 bases, with 11 bases left between them. The CDR3 has 13 amino acids. Germline CDR1 reads MNHNS; CDR2 reads SASEGT.

The chain joins TRBV5-1 to TRBJ1-2, with 9 bases identical to TRBD1. The trim removed 0 bases at V and 3 bases at J, leaving 12 bases unmatched. Germline assignment: CDR1 SGHRS and CDR2 YFSETQ. This CDR3 is built from 18 residues. This CDR3 is CASSLESTGGKVHYGYTF. The CDR3 nucleotides are TGCGCCAGCAGCTTGGAATCGACAGGGGGGAAGGTTCACTATGGCTACACCTTC.

This clonotype showed up many times. The chain is built from TRBV20-1 and TRBJ1-6; a weak D match, TRBD1 (6 bases). The CDR3 contains 12 residues. V was shortened by 5 bases and J by 6 bases, with 8 bases between the two germline ends. The V gene's germline CDR1 is DFQATT and CDR2 SNEGSKA (reference sequence). CDR3 DNA: TGCAGTGCTCGACAGGTTAATTCACCCCTCCACTTT. Translation: CSARQVNSPLHF.

The chain links TRBV4-2 to TRBJ1-2; D possibly corresponds to TRBD1 (5 bases). The CDR3 is made up of 14 amino acids. The V end was cut by 0 bases, the J end by 3 bases, with 8 bases between. The germline V gene has CDR1 LGHNA and CDR2 YNFKEQ. CDR3 bases: TGTGCCAGCAGCCAAGAACGGGGCTACTATGGCTACACCTTC. This codes for CASSQERGYYGYTF.

This clonotype was counted only a few times. The chain recombines TRBV5-1 with TRBJ1-4, with D perhaps TRBD1 (5 bases). This CDR3 region has 15 residues. The germline CDR1 and CDR2 sequences are SGHRS and YFSETQ. V dropped 0 bases and J dropped 8 bases, with 14 bases sitting between them. The CDR3, as DNA: TGCGCCAGCAGCTTGGACTCAGGGAAGGGGGAAAAACTGTTTTTT. Protein product: CASSLDSGKGEKLFF. Complete variable domain (other parts from reference TRBV5-1 and TRBJ1-4): KAGVTQTPRYLIKTRGQQVTLSCSPISGHRSVSWYQQTPGQGLQFLFEYFSETQRNKGNFPGRFSGRQFSNSRSEMNVSTLELGDSALYLCASSLDSGKGEKLFFGSGTQLSVL.

The V gene is TRBV20-1, the J gene TRBJ2-1; D gene uncertain. The germline CDR1 and CDR2 sequences are DFQATT and SNEGSKA (reference sequence). V dropped 2 bases and J dropped 4 bases, with 12 bases sitting between them. The CDR3 is 14 residues long. CDR3 sequence (DNA): TGCAGTGCTAGACCCCAGACCCTATACAATGAGCAGTTCTTC. Translated: CSARPQTLYNEQFF.

The genes are TRBV6-1 and TRBJ1-1; no reliable D call. V was shortened by 6 bases and J by 4 bases, with 21 bases between the two germline ends. Germline assignment: CDR1 MNHNS and CDR2 SASEGT. The CDR3 runs 16 residues. CDR3 sequence reads: CASSLDWAGSSTEAFF. The CDR3 DNA reads as TGTGCCAGCAGCCTGGACTGGGCAGGAAGTAGCACTGAAGCTTTCTTT.

This clonotype was recorded many times. The chain recombines TRBV20-1 with TRBJ1-5; no firm D call. This CDR3 is built from 14 residues. V gave up 0 bases and J gave up 3 bases, with 9 bases separating them. Germline CDR1 reads DFQATT; CDR2 reads SNEGSKA (reference sequence). CDR3 residues: CSARDIAHNQPQHF. Written as DNA, the CDR3 is TGCAGTGCTAGAGATATTGCCCACAATCAGCCCCAGCATTTT.

The chain is built from TRBV5-1 and TRBJ2-7, with D maybe TRBD2 (6 bases). The CDR3 runs to 13 residues. Per germline, CDR1 SGHRS and CDR2 YFSETQ. V dropped 3 bases and J dropped 7 bases, with 14 bases sitting between them. The CDR3 DNA follows: TGCGCCAGCAGCTCGGGAGAGGGTCTTGAGCAGTACTTC. Translated, it gives CASSSGEGLEQYF.

The J gene is TRBJ1-5, the V gene TRBV2; D unresolved. V was pared by 5 bases and J by 2 bases, with 7 bases between. Germline V lookup: CDR1 SNHLY, CDR2 FYNNEI. This CDR3 spans 13 amino acids. CDR3 DNA: TGTGCCAGCAGTCAGGTGCGCAATCAGCCCCAGCATTTT. Its translation: CASSQVRNQPQHF.

The V gene is TRBV7-9, the J gene TRBJ1-1; no clear D. This CDR3 is 13 amino acids long. The V and J ends lost 5 bases and 2 bases respectively, with 9 bases between them. CDR1 is SEHNR, CDR2 FQNEAQ, per germline (reference sequence). The CDR3 here is CASSKRSNTEAFF. The CDR3 nucleotides are TGTGCCAGCAGCAAGAGGTCAAACACTGAAGCTTTCTTT.

This clonotype was recorded at least ten times. J is TRBJ1-4 and V is TRBV25-1; perhaps TRBD1 as D (5 bases). The CDR3 sequence is 17 residues long. CDR1 and CDR2 (germline): MGHDK, SYGVNS. V was clipped by 6 bases and J by 4 bases, with 21 bases between them. DNA for the CDR3: TGTGCCAGCAGGAGGGGTTCGCGGGCCCCGATTAATGAAAAACTGTTTTTT. Its translation: CASRRGSRAPINEKLFF.

This clonotype was seen only once. V gene TRBV25-1 combines with J gene TRBJ2-7; 7 nucleotides line up with TRBD1. The CDR3 runs 14 residues. J lost 5 bases, V lost 1 base, and 5 bases had no gene match. Germline lookup yields CDR1 MGHDK and CDR2 SYGVNS. As DNA, the CDR3 is TGTGCCAGCAGTGAATCCGGGACAGCTAACGAGCAGTACTTC. Translating gives CASSESGTANEQYF.

This clonotype was seen a handful of times. The rearrangement links TRBV5-8 to TRBJ1-5, with TRBD1 matching 7 bases. V was pared by 2 bases and J by 4 bases, with 6 bases of the junction left unmatched. The germline V gene encodes CDR1 SGHTS and CDR2 YDEGEE. CDR3 length equals 15 residues. CDR3 sequence: CASSFGRGQNQPQHF. In DNA, the CDR3 is TGTGCCAGCAGCTTCGGGAGGGGGCAGAATCAGCCCCAGCATTTT.

This clonotype was seen a handful of times. This chain uses TRBV4-1 with TRBJ2-7; 12 bases agree with TRBD2. The length of the CDR3 is 16 residues. V dropped 5 bases and J dropped 3; count of bases not matched to a gene: 8. Germline V CDR1 and CDR2: MGHRA, YSYEKL. CDR3 amino acids: CASSRLAGVSLYEQYF. The CDR3 DNA is TGCGCCAGCAGCAGACTAGCGGGAGTCTCACTCTACGAGCAGTACTTC.

The rearrangement joins TRBV12-3 or TRBV12-4 to TRBJ2-5, with D perhaps TRBD1 or TRBD2 (5 bases each). Trimming cost V 5 bases and J 1 base, with 14 bases left between them. The length of the CDR3 is 15 residues. The CDR3 DNA follows: TGTGCCAGCAGTAAACCGGGACGGCTCCAAGAGACCCAGTACTTC. Translating gives CASSKPGRLQETQYF.

This clonotype was seen a few times. Here the CDR3 reads CATSDYKGSKQYF. In nucleotides, the CDR3 is TGTGCCACCAGTGATTATAAGGGGAGTAAGCAGTATTTT. The chain joins TRBV24-1 to TRBJ2-3; perhaps D is TRBD1 or TRBD2 (5 bases each). The CDR3 is 13 residues long. Germline V gene sequence: CDR1 KGHDR, CDR2 SFDVKD. V dropped 2 bases and J dropped 11 bases, with 13 bases sitting between them.

This clonotype was observed a few times. A read error may explain this, as a much larger clone is one base away. The V call is TRBV19, the J call TRBJ1-3; the match to TRBD1 covers 9 bases. CDR3 length: 15 amino acids. CDR1 and CDR2 from the germline V gene are LNHDA and SQIVND (reference sequence). CDR3 nucleotides: TGTGCCAGTAAACGGGACAGGGACTCTGGAAACGCCATATATTTT. This sequence encodes CASKRDRDSGNAIYF.

The CDR3 region is CASSLSGRNVGTDTQYF. As DNA, the CDR3 is TGTGCCAGCAGCCTGAGCGGGAGGAATGTCGGTACAGATACGCAGTATTTT. V usage is TRBV3-1 and J usage is TRBJ2-3; 9 positions match TRBD2. The CDR3 loop spans 17 amino acids. The trim removed 4 bases at V and 3 bases at J, leaving 11 bases unmatched. Germline CDR1 is LGHDT and CDR2 is YNNKEL (reference sequence).

To note about this clonotype: A much larger clone sits a single nucleotide away, making a read error possible. The genes are TRBV20-1 and TRBJ1-1, with 8 bases fitting TRBD1. Losses at the gene ends were 7 bases for V and 5 bases for J; bases not matched to a gene: 6. The CDR3 covers 12 residues. Per the germline V gene, CDR1 is DFQATT and CDR2 is SNEGSKA (reference sequence). The CDR3 spells CSGGTGETEAFF. CDR3 coding DNA: TGCAGTGGAGGGACAGGTGAAACTGAAGCTTTCTTT.

This clonotype was seen more than once but under ten times. The V and J genes are TRBV19 and TRBJ2-1; D might be TRBD1 (5 bases). The V gene lost 4 bases and the J gene lost 4 bases, with 17 bases spanning the gap. This CDR3 spans 16 amino acids. Germline CDR1 LNHDA, CDR2 SQIVND (reference sequence). The CDR3 region is CASSNGFQAGYNEQFF. CDR3 sequence (DNA): TGTGCCAGTAGTAACGGGTTTCAGGCAGGGTACAATGAGCAGTTCTTC.